This is a list of T cell receptor beta chains from one sample in a study of metastatic and nonmetastatic thyroid tumors. TCRdb reprocessed the PCR reads using MiXCR. This table has some 15,000 clones, around a third appearing once. The sequenced sample consisted of tumor tissue. Receptors were obtained from a male donor with papillary thyroid cancer or a benign thyroid nodule (not recorded which). Some clones in this sample may be carry-over from other donors' samples. Both conserved end residues are part of each CDR3. The order of the fields is V gene, J gene, CDR3 length, D gene, clone size, CDR3 DNA, CDR3 protein. A D gene is named only where the DNA matches it firmly. Only some rows state a clone size, as once, few, many or a class for expanded clones.

v_call: TRBV6-1
j_call: TRBJ1-1
cdr3_length: 16
d_call: TRBD1
clone_size: .
cdr3_nt: TGTGCCAGCAGTGAAGCGCCCACAGGGGCGAACACTGAAGCTTTCTTT
cdr3_aa: CASSEAPTGANTEAFF

v_call: TRBV20-1
j_call: TRBJ2-3
cdr3_length: 14
d_call: TRBD2
clone_size: many
cdr3_nt: TGCAGTGCGGCAGCGGGACTCAGCACAGATACGCAGTATTTT
cdr3_aa: CSAAAGLSTDTQYF

v_call: TRBV20-1
j_call: TRBJ1-2
cdr3_length: 9
d_call: .
clone_size: few
cdr3_nt: TGCAGCGCGCCGACCGAAGGTCACTTC
cdr3_aa: CSAPTEGHF

v_call: TRBV7-2
j_call: TRBJ2-5
cdr3_length: 17
d_call: TRBD2
clone_size: many
cdr3_nt: TGTGCCAGCAGCTTAGGGGGACTAGCGGGAGGGCAAGAGACCCAGTACTTC
cdr3_aa: CASSLGGLAGGQETQYF

v_call: TRBV28
j_call: TRBJ2-7
cdr3_length: 11
d_call: .
clone_size: many
cdr3_nt: TGTGCCAGCAGTTTACAGGGCGAGCAGTACTTC
cdr3_aa: CASSLQGEQYF

v_call: TRBV10-1
j_call: TRBJ2-1
cdr3_length: 17
d_call: TRBD2
clone_size: .
cdr3_nt: TGCGCCAGCAGTGAGGCTCCGCCGGGACTAGCGGACAATGAGCAGTTCTTC
cdr3_aa: CASSEAPPGLADNEQFF

v_call: TRBV3-1
j_call: TRBJ2-7
cdr3_length: 17
d_call: .
clone_size: .
cdr3_nt: TGTGCCAGCAGCCAAGATACTTGGGCCCGGGGATCCTACGAGCAGTACTTC
cdr3_aa: CASSQDTWARGSYEQYF

v_call: TRBV28
j_call: TRBJ2-7
cdr3_length: 14
d_call: .
clone_size: .
cdr3_nt: TGTGCCAGCAGTTTCCACCTGACGGGTTACGAGCAGTACTTC
cdr3_aa: CASSFHLTGYEQYF

v_call: TRBV6-1
j_call: TRBJ1-1
cdr3_length: 14
d_call: .
clone_size: medium-sized
cdr3_nt: TGTGCCAGCAGTGGACCAGGGGACTTGGCTGAAGCTTTCTTT
cdr3_aa: CASSGPGDLAEAFF

v_call: TRBV4-2
j_call: TRBJ2-7
cdr3_length: 15
d_call: TRBD2
clone_size: .
cdr3_nt: TGTGCCAGCAGCCAAGAACGGGAGGCCACCTACGAGCAGTACTTC
cdr3_aa: CASSQEREATYEQYF

v_call: TRBV28
j_call: TRBJ1-2
cdr3_length: 13
d_call: TRBD1
clone_size: few
cdr3_nt: TGTGCCAGCAGTCCCCGGGACAGATATGGCTACACCTTC
cdr3_aa: CASSPRDRYGYTF

v_call: TRBV2
j_call: TRBJ2-7
cdr3_length: 14
d_call: TRBD2
clone_size: many
cdr3_nt: TGTGCCAGCCTGACTAGCGGGAGGGCCAGCGAGCAGTACTTC
cdr3_aa: CASLTSGRASEQYF

v_call: TRBV30
j_call: TRBJ1-3
cdr3_length: 17
d_call: .
clone_size: .
cdr3_nt: TGTGCCTGGAGTGGTAAAATTAGAGAGGGTACTGGAAACACCATATATTTT
cdr3_aa: CAWSGKIREGTGNTIYF

v_call: TRBV6-1
j_call: TRBJ2-5
cdr3_length: 16
d_call: .
clone_size: .
cdr3_nt: TGTGCCAGCAGTGAAGCGGCGGTAGTCGGCCAAGTGACCCAGTACTTC
cdr3_aa: CASSEAAVVGQVTQYF

v_call: TRBV20-1
j_call: TRBJ2-3
cdr3_length: 16
d_call: TRBD1
clone_size: .
cdr3_nt: TGCAGTGCCAGAAGGTCCCGGGACAGGGCCCCAGATACGCAGTATTTT
cdr3_aa: CSARRSRDRAPDTQYF

v_call: TRBV6-1
j_call: TRBJ2-7
cdr3_length: 14
d_call: TRBD2
clone_size: few
cdr3_nt: TGTGCCAGCAGTGAAGGGACTAGCTCCTACGAGCAGTACTTC
cdr3_aa: CASSEGTSSYEQYF

v_call: TRBV7-9
j_call: TRBJ2-2
cdr3_length: 14
d_call: .
clone_size: medium-sized
cdr3_nt: TGTGCCAGCAGCTTAGGGGAAAACACCGGGGAGCTGTTTTTT
cdr3_aa: CASSLGENTGELFF

v_call: TRBV5-1
j_call: TRBJ1-6
cdr3_length: 15
d_call: .
clone_size: .
cdr3_nt: TGCGCCAGCAGCTGGGTGCACAGGGCTGGCTCACCCCCCCACTTT
cdr3_aa: CASSWVHRAGSPPHF

v_call: TRBV20-1
j_call: TRBJ2-1
cdr3_length: 17
d_call: TRBD2
clone_size: once
cdr3_nt: TGCAGTGCTAAAATGGGACTAGCGGGGGGGAGGATGACTGAGCAGTTCTTC
cdr3_aa: CSAKMGLAGGRMTEQFF

v_call: TRBV20-1
j_call: TRBJ1-1
cdr3_length: 12
d_call: TRBD1
clone_size: .
cdr3_nt: TGCAGTGCTAGATCCCGACAGGGAGAAGCTTTCTTT
cdr3_aa: CSARSRQGEAFF